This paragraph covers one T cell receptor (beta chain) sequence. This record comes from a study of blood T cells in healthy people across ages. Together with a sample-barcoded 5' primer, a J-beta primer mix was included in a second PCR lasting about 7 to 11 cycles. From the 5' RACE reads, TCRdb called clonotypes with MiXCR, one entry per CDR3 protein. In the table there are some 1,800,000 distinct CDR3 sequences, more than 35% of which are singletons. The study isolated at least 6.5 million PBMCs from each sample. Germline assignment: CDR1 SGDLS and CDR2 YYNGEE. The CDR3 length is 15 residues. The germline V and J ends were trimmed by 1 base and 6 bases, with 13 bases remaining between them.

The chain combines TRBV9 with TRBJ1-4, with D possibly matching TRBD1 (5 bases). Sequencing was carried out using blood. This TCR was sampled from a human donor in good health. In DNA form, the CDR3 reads TGTGCCAGCAGCGTATCCTGGGGGGTTGATGAAAAACTGTTTTTT. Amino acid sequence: CASSVSWGVDEKLFF.